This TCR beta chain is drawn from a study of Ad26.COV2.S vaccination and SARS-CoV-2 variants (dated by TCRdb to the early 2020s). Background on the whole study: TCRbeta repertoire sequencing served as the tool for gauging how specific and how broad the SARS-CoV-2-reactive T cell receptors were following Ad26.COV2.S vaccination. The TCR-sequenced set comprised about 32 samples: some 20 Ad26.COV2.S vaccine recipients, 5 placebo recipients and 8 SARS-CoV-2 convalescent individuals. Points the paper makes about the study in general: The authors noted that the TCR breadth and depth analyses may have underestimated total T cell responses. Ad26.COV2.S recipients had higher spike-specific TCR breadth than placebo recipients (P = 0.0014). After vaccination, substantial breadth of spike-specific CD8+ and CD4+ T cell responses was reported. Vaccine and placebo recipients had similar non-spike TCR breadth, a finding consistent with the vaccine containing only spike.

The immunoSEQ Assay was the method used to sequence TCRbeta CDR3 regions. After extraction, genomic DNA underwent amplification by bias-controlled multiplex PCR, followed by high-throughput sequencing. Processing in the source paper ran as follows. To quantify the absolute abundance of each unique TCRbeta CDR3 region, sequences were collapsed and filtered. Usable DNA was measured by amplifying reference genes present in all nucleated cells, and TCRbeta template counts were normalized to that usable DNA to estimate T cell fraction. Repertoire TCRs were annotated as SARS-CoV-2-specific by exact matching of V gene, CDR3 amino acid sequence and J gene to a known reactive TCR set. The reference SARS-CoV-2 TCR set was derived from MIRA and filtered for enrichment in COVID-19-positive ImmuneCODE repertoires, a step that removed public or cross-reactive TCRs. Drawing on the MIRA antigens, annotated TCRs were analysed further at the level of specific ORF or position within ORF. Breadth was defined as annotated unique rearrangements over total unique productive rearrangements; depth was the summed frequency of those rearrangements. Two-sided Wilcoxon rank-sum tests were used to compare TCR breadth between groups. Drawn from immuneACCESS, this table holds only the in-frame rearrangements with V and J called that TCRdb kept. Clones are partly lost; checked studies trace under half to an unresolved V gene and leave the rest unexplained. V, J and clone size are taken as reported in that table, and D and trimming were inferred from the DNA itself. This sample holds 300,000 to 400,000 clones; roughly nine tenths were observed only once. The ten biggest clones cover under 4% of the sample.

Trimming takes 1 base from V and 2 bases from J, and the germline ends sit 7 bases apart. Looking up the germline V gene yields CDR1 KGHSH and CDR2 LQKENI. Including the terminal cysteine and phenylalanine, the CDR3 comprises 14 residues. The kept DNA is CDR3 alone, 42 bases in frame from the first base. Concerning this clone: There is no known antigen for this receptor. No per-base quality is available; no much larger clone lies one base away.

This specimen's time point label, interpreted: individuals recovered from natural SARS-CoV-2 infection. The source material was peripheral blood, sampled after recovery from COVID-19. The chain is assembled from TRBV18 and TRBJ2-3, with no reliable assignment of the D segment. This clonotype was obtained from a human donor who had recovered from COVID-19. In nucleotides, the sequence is TGTGCCAGCTCACCACGGCGATCCACAGATACGCAGTATTTT. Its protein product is CASSPRRSTDTQYF.